The T cell receptor beta chain under discussion was sequenced for a study of blood T cell repertoires in COVID-19. Study summary: T cells, B-cell-depleted T cells, or PBMCs supplied cDNA or gDNA.

Produced via immunoSEQ multiplex PCR; TCRdb's table is partial and in-frame only. The sample yields around 20,000 clones, approximately 85% seen once. The V gene's germline CDR1 is GTSNPN and CDR2 SVGIG (reference sequence). Trimming removed 4 bases at V and 5 bases at J, with 9 bases between. This CDR3 is 13 amino acids long. The chain is built from TRBV30 and TRBJ1-6, with unresolved D. The TCR originated in a man older than 75 with acute or convalescent COVID-19. The sample taken for sequencing was peripheral blood. The CDR3: CAWNLVDNSPLHF. DNA for the CDR3: TGTGCCTGGAACCTCGTAGATAATTCACCCCTCCACTTT.